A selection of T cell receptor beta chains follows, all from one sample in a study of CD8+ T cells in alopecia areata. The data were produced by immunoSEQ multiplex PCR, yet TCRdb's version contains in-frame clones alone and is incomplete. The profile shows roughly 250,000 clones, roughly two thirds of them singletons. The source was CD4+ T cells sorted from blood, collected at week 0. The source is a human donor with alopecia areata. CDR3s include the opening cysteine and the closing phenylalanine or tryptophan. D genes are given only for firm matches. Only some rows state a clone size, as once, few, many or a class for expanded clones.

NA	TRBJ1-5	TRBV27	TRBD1	CASRPTGGWGNQPQHF	TGTGCCAGCAGACCGACAGGGGGCTGGGGGAATCAGCCCCAGCATTTT
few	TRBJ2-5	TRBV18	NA	CASSPEWGAETQYF	TGTGCCAGCTCACCTGAGTGGGGAGCCGAGACCCAGTACTTC
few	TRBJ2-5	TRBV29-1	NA	CSVEEGAGTQYF	TGCAGCGTTGAGGAGGGGGCGGGGACCCAGTACTTC
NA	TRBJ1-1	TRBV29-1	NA	CSVGSLNTEAFF	TGCAGCGTTGGCAGTTTGAACACTGAAGCTTTCTTT
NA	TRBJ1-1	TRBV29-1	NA	CSVESLSSLNTEAFF	TGCAGCGTTGAAAGCTTGTCCAGCTTGAACACTGAAGCTTTCTTT
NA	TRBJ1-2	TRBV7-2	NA	CASSQEGNGYTF	TGTGCCAGCAGCCAAGAGGGAAATGGCTACACCTTC
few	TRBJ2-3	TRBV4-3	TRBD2	CASSHPNTGLAGGADTQYF	TGCGCCAGCAGCCATCCTAACACGGGACTAGCGGGAGGTGCAGATACGCAGTATTTT
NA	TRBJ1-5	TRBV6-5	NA	CASSSWTDGNQPQHF	TGTGCCAGCAGTTCCTGGACGGATGGCAATCAGCCCCAGCATTTT
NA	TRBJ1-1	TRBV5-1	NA	CASSLGVGVRNTEAFF	TGCGCCAGCAGCTTGGGAGTAGGGGTTAGGAACACTGAAGCTTTCTTT
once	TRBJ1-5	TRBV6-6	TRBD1	CASSGTGGQPQHF	TGTGCCAGCAGCGGGACAGGGGGCCAGCCCCAGCATTTT
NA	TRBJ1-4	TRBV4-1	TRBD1	CASSHANRGATNEKLFF	TGCGCCAGCAGCCACGCTAACAGGGGCGCAACTAATGAAAAACTGTTTTTT
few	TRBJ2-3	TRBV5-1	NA	CASSLVTDTQYF	TGCGCCAGCAGCTTGGTGACAGATACGCAGTATTTT
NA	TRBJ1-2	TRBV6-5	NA	CASSAREDYGYTF	TGTGCCAGCAGTGCAAGGGAGGACTATGGCTACACCTTC
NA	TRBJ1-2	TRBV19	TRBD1	CASSTGTVREVGYTF	TGTGCCAGTAGCACCGGGACAGTTAGAGAAGTTGGCTACACCTTC
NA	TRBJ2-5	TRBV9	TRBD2	CASSSGLAGGQETQYF	TGTGCCAGCAGCTCCGGACTAGCGGGGGGACAAGAGACCCAGTACTTC
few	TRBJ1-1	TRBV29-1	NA	CSVRVNTEAFF	TGCAGCGTTAGGGTGAACACTGAAGCTTTCTTT
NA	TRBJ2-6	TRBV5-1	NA	CASSPDRPSSGANVLTF	TGCGCCAGCAGCCCCGACAGGCCCTCCTCTGGGGCCAACGTCCTGACTTTC
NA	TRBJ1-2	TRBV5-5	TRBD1	CASIWTGQGANYGYTF	TGTGCCAGCATCTGGACCGGACAGGGAGCTAACTATGGCTACACCTTC
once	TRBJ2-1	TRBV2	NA	CASSSHRSFYNEQFF	TGTGCCAGCAGCAGTCACAGGAGCTTCTACAATGAGCAGTTCTTC
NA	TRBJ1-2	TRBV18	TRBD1	CASSLQEGQGATGYTF	TGTGCCAGCTCACTTCAAGAGGGACAGGGGGCTACTGGCTACACCTTC
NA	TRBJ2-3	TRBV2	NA	CASVDVLALWTQYF	TGTGCCAGCGTGGACGTGTTAGCTCTTTGGACGCAGTATTTT
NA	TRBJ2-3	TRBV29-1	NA	CSVGRKGTDTQYF	TGCAGCGTTGGACGGAAAGGCACAGATACGCAGTATTTT
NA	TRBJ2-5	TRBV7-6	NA	CASSLGRDGKTQYF	TGTGCCAGCAGCTTAGGGCGGGACGGAAAGACCCAGTACTTC
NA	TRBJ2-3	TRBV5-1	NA	CASSWRDSTDTQYF	TGCGCCAGCAGCTGGCGGGACAGCACAGATACGCAGTATTTT
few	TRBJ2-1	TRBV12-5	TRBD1	CASGLHPGQGTPNEQFF	TGTGCTAGTGGTTTGCATCCGGGACAGGGGACCCCGAATGAGCAGTTCTTC
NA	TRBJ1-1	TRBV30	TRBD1	CAWDWAGTGRTEAFF	TGTGCCTGGGATTGGGCCGGGACAGGGAGGACTGAAGCTTTCTTT
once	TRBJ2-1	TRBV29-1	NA	CSVALGVNEQFF	TGCAGCGTTGCTCTAGGGGTCAATGAGCAGTTCTTC
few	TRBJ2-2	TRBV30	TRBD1	CAWNRQGAAGELFF	TGTGCCTGGAACCGACAGGGGGCGGCCGGGGAGCTGTTTTTT
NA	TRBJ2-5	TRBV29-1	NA	CSSRLGLFQETQYF	TGCAGCTCCAGGCTGGGCCTGTTCCAAGAGACCCAGTACTTC
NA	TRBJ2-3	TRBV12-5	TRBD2	CASGPGTSGRTDTQYF	TGTGCTAGTGGACCTGGGACTAGCGGACGCACAGATACGCAGTATTTT
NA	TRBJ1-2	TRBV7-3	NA	CASSPDGENYGYTF	TGTGCCAGCAGCCCGGACGGGGAAAACTATGGCTACACCTTC
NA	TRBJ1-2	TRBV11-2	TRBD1	CASSLERTGGRLF	TGTGCCAGCAGCTTAGAGCGGACAGGGGGTCGCCTCTTC
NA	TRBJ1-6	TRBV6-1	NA	CASSEAAGRANSPLHF	TGTGCCAGCAGTGAAGCCGCAGGGCGAGCTAATTCACCCCTCCACTTT
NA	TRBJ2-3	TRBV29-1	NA	CSVEWGTDTQYF	TGCAGCGTTGAATGGGGTACAGATACGCAGTATTTT
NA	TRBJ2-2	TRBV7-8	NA	CASSLVWRTGTGELFF	TGTGCCAGCAGCTTAGTCTGGCGGACCGGCACCGGGGAGCTGTTTTTT
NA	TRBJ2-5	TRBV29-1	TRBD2	CSVASSGQETQYF	TGCAGCGTTGCCTCTAGCGGTCAAGAGACCCAGTACTTC
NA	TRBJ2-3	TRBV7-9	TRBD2	CATPRGGGADTQYF	TGTGCCACCCCCCGGGGCGGGGGGGCCGATACGCAGTATTTT
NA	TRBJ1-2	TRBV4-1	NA	CASSRPDRRYGYTF	TGCGCCAGCAGCCGCCCAGACAGGCGCTATGGCTACACCTTC
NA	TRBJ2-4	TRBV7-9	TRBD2	CASSPAGLAVLAKNIQYF	TGTGCCAGCAGCCCGGCGGGACTAGCGGTACTAGCCAAAAACATTCAGTACTTC
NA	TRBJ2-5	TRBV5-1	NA	CASTLYQETQYF	TGCGCCAGCACCTTGTACCAAGAGACCCAGTACTTC
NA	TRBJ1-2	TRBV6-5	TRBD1	CASRDREIGGYTF	TGTGCCAGCAGGGACAGGGAGATAGGAGGCTACACCTTC
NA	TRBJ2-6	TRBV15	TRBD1	CATSRARTGASGANVLTF	TGTGCCACCAGCAGAGCCAGGACAGGGGCTTCTGGGGCCAACGTCCTGACTTTC
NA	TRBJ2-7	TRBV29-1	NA	CSAYFVNYEQYF	TGCAGCGCTTACTTTGTTAACTACGAGCAGTACTTC
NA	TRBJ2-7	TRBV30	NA	CAWSPGGNEQYF	TGTGCCTGGAGCCCAGGGGGGAACGAGCAGTACTTC
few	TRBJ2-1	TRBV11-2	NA	CASSVRGAVDEQFF	TGTGCCAGCAGCGTCCGAGGGGCGGTCGATGAGCAGTTCTTC
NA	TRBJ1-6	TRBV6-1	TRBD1	CATSDRVIPLHF	TGTGCCACCTCCGACAGGGTCATACCCCTCCACTTT
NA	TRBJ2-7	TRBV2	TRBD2	CASEPERGAHEQYF	TGTGCCAGCGAACCGGAGCGGGGGGCCCACGAGCAGTACTTC
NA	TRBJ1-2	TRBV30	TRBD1	CAWRDRGENYGYTF	TGTGCCTGGAGAGACAGGGGCGAGAACTATGGCTACACCTTC
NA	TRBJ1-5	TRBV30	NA	CAWSQQGSNQPQHF	TGTGCCTGGAGTCAACAGGGTAGCAATCAGCCCCAGCATTTT
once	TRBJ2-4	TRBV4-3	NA	CASSQDARGVAKNIQYF	TGCGCCAGCAGCCAAGATGCCAGGGGAGTAGCCAAAAACATTCAGTACTTC
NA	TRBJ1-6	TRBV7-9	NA	CASSVEAGNSPLHF	TGTGCCAGCAGCGTGGAGGCTGGGAATTCACCCCTCCACTTT
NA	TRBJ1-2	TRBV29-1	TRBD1	CSVVTGQIGYGYTF	TGCAGCGTAGTGACAGGGCAGATCGGCTATGGCTACACCTTC
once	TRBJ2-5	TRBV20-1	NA	CSAPIVTQYF	TGCAGTGCCCCTATTGTGACCCAGTACTTC
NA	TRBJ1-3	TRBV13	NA	CASRDSSGNTIYF	TGTGCCAGCAGGGATTCCTCTGGAAACACCATATATTTT
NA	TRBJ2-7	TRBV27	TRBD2	CASSLSAGLNEQYF	TGTGCCAGCAGTTTATCAGCGGGGTTGAACGAGCAGTACTTC
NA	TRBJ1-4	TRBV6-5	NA	CASSPDSIRLFF	TGTGCCAGCAGTCCGGACAGCATTCGCCTGTTTTTT
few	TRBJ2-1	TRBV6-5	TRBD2	CASEAGTTYNEQFF	TGTGCCAGTGAAGCGGGGACCACCTACAATGAGCAGTTCTTC
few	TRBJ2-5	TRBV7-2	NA	CASSRGPEETQYF	TGTGCCAGCAGCCGCGGCCCGGAAGAGACCCAGTACTTC
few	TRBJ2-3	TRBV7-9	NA	CASSLGLEDTQYF	TGTGCCAGCAGCTTGGGACTCGAAGATACGCAGTATTTT